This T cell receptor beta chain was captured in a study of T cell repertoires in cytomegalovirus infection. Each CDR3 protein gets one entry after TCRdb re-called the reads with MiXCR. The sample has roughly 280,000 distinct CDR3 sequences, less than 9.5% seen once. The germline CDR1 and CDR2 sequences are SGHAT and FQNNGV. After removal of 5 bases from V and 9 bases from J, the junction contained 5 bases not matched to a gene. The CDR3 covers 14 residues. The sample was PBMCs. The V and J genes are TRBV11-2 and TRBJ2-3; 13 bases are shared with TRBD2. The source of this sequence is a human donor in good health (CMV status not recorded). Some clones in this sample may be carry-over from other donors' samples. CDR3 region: CASSLGLAGVTQYF. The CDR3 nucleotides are TGTGCCAGCAGCCTCGGACTAGCGGGGGTCACGCAGTATTTT.